This TCR beta chain appears in the sequencing data of a study of CD4+ T cells in melanoma. This clone has a single count. The antigen remains unidentified. Data came from immunoSEQ multiplex PCR; TCRdb stores just in-frame clones and leaves some out. The sample has about 11,000 clones, 66% seen once. The CDR3 is 14 residues long. The V and J ends lost 5 bases and 7 bases, in that order; junction bases with no gene match: 11. CDR1 and CDR2 (germline): SGHTA, FQGNSA. Whole-study findings and limits: In melanoma, neoantigen-specific CD4+ T cells reportedly differed in differentiation state. A reported correlation linked neoantigen-specific CD4+ T cells to CD8+, macrophage and B cell function.

V is TRBV7-2 and J is TRBJ2-7; TRBD1 agrees at 7 bases. This receptor was obtained from a human donor with melanoma. The sample was cells from a culture (not recorded whether cultured in vitro). The CDR3 reads CASSRLGQRGEQYF. In DNA form, the CDR3 reads TGTGCCAGCAGCCGCCTGGGACAGCGCGGAGAGCAGTACTTC.